The clone carrying this T cell receptor (beta chain) came up many times. Its specificity is not known. The sample comes from a study of T cell repertoires in cytomegalovirus infection. Study as a whole: It can be stated that public TCR beta signatures indicated CMV infection as well as a matching HLA type. Study-level findings and limits: There were carriers of CMV plus the relevant HLA, and cumulative public TCR beta family frequency identified them. HLA-C-restricted TCR beta clonotypes specific for CMV led the ex vivo response.

TCRdb analysed the reads with MiXCR anew, one entry per CDR3 protein. Of under 850,000 distinct CDR3 sequences detected, less than 40% appear once; the ten largest clones hold 2.5% to 3%. V lost 1 base to trimming and J lost 7 bases, with 26 bases between them. The CDR3 covers 19 residues. Germline V gives CDR1 SGHVS, CDR2 FQNEAQ. The gene calls are TRBV7-8 and TRBJ1-5; D possibly corresponds to TRBD1 (6 bases). Sequencing input: PBMCs. This TCR was recovered from a human donor in good health (CMV status not recorded). Some clones in this sample may be carry-over from other donors' samples. The CDR3 DNA is TGTGCCAGCAGCTTAGTTTGGTCAGGGGTGGCGTGGTCTCACCAGCCCCAGCATTTT. Its translation is CASSLVWSGVAWSHQPQHF.